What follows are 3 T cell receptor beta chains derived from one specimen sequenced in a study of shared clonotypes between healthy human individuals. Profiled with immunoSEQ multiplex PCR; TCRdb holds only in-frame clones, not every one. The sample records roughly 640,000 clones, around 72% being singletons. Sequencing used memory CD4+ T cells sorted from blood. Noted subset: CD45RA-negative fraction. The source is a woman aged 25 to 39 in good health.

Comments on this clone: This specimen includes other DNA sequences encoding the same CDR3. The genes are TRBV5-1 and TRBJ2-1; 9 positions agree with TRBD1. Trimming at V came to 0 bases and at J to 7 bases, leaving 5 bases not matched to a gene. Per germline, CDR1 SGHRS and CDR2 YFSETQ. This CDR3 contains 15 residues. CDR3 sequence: CASSLGDRDGNEQFF. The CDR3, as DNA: TGCGCCAGCAGCTTGGGGGACAGGGACGGAAATGAGCAGTTCTTC.

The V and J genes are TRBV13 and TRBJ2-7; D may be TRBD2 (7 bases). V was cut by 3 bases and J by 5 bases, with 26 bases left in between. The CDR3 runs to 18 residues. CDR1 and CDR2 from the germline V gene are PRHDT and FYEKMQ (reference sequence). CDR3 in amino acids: CASSFLSLGGETYDEQYF. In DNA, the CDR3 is TGTGCCAGCAGCTTTTTATCCCTAGGGGGGGAGACGTACGACGAGCAGTACTTC.

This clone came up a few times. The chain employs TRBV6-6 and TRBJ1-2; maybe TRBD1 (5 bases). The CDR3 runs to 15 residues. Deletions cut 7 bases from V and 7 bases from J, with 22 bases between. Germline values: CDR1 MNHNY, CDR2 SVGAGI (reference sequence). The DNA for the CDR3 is TGTGCCAGCATCCCTTCAGCGGGGGGTTTTGGTGGCTACACCTTC. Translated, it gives CASIPSAGGFGGYTF.